The 24 T cell receptor beta chains below come from one sample, sequenced in a study of blood T cell repertoires in COVID-19. TCRdb keeps only in-frame clones here, not all; method: immunoSEQ multiplex PCR. The sample shows about 44,000 clones, roughly four fifths of them seen only once. The material sequenced was peripheral blood. These receptors were obtained from a human donor in a cohort sampled during active COVID-19.

V is TRBV7-9 and J is TRBJ2-7; a weak D match, TRBD2 (5 bases). Trimming shortened V by 5 bases and J by 3 bases, and 11 bases separated the two germline ends. This CDR3 is 13 amino acids long. The germline V gene encodes CDR1 SEHNR and CDR2 FQNEAQ (reference sequence). CDR3 region: CASSTGRDYEQYV. As DNA, the CDR3 is TGTGCCAGCAGCACCGGACGGGACTACGAGCAGTACGTC.

This chain joins TRBV3-1 (or the pseudogene TRBV3-2) and TRBJ2-1, with D hard to call. The CDR3 runs to 11 residues. Germline loops: CDR1 LGHDT, CDR2 YNNKEL (reference sequence). The germline V and J ends were trimmed by 6 bases and 9 bases, with 9 bases remaining between them. The CDR3 DNA reads TGTGCCAGCAGTCTAGGTATTGAGCAGTTCTTC. Translated: CASSLGIEQFF.

This clone was seen just once. In DNA form, the CDR3 reads TGTGCCAGTAGTCAGGACAGGGATAATTATCAGCCCCAGCATTTT. Amino acid sequence: CASSQDRDNYQPQHF. This chain links TRBV19 with TRBJ1-5, with 8 nucleotides matching TRBD1. Germline values: CDR1 LNHDA, CDR2 SQIVND (reference sequence). The CDR3 has 15 amino acids. Trimming took 5 bases from V and 5 from J; bases not matched to a gene: 8.

This chain uses TRBV5-6 with TRBJ1-6; D possibly corresponds to TRBD1 (5 bases). Germline V gene data show CDR1 as SGHDT and CDR2 as YYEEEE. V was cut by 5 bases and J by 3 bases, with 9 bases left in between. This CDR3 region has 14 residues. The CDR3, as DNA: TGTGCCAGCAGAACAGGCGGCTATAATTCACCCCTCCACTTT. Translation: CASRTGGYNSPLHF.

In DNA form, the CDR3 reads TGTGCCAGTAGTAAGATGGACAGGGGGCATCAGCCCCAGCATTTT. Translating gives CASSKMDRGHQPQHF. The V gene is TRBV19, the J gene TRBJ1-5; TRBD1 matches at 11 bases. CDR1 is LNHDA and CDR2 is SQIVND in the germline V gene (reference sequence). V lost 4 bases and J lost 5; bases outside the gene matches: 4. This CDR3 has 15 residues.

The chain employs TRBV18 and TRBJ2-1; no firm D call. CDR1 KGHSH and CDR2 LQKENI come from the germline V gene. The V end was cut by 2 bases, the J end by 4 bases, with 9 bases between. CDR3 length: 14 residues. CDR3: CASSPGLLYNEQFF. In DNA, the CDR3 is TGTGCCAGCTCACCAGGGCTCTTATACAATGAGCAGTTCTTC.

The gene calls are TRBV19 and TRBJ1-4; 9 bases align to TRBD1. CDR3 length equals 13 residues. V trimming: 6 bases; J trimming: 7 bases; junction bases outside the gene matches: 3. Germline assignment: CDR1 LNHDA and CDR2 SQIVND (reference sequence). CDR3 bases: TGTGCCAGTAGCCGGGACAGGGTTGAAAAACTGTTTTTT. Translated, it gives CASSRDRVEKLFF.

This rearrangement joins TRBV9 to TRBJ1-6; TRBD1 matches 7 bases. Losses at the gene ends were 2 bases for V and 7 bases for J; bases not matched to a gene: 3. The CDR3 is 14 amino acids. Per germline, CDR1 SGDLS and CDR2 YYNGEE. The CDR3 here is CASSVAGGNSPLHF. The CDR3 DNA follows: TGTGCCAGCAGCGTGGCAGGGGGGAATTCACCCCTCCACTTT.

CDR3 in DNA: TGTGCCAGCAGTGGGACTTCCTCTAACTATGGCTACACCTTC. This gives the protein CASSGTSSNYGYTF. V usage is TRBV7-2 and J usage is TRBJ1-2, with a tentative D call TRBD1 (5 bases). V was cut by 6 bases and J by 0 bases, with 11 bases left in between. CDR1 is SGHTA, CDR2 FQGNSA, per germline. The CDR3 covers 14 residues.

The chain has TRBV18 and TRBJ2-1, with 9 nucleotides matching TRBD2. J was trimmed by 3 bases and V by 6 bases; bases with no gene match: 3. Germline CDR1 and CDR2: KGHSH and LQKENI. CDR3 length: 14 amino acids. In DNA, the CDR3 is TGTGCCAGCTCGTCGACTAGCGGCTACAATGAGCAGTTCTTC. Translation: CASSSTSGYNEQFF.

The gene calls are TRBV6-5 and TRBJ1-4; D remains unclear. V lost 7 bases and J 8 bases, leaving 14 bases between the germline ends. Per germline, CDR1 MNHEY and CDR2 SVGAGI. The CDR3 is made up of 13 amino acids. The CDR3 DNA is TGTGCCAGCAATTCGAACGGGTACGAAAAACTGTTTTTT. Amino acids: CASNSNGYEKLFF.

J is TRBJ2-3 and V is TRBV5-5, with 7 nucleotides matching TRBD1. This CDR3 comprises 16 residues. In germline, CDR1 is SGHKS, CDR2 YYEKEE (reference sequence). V dropped 3 bases and J dropped 1; count of bases not matched to a gene: 8. CDR3 nucleotides: TGTGCCAGCAGCTATTCCAGGGACAGAGGCACAGATACGCAGTATTTT. It yields the protein CASSYSRDRGTDTQYF.

The chain recombines TRBV28 with TRBJ2-3; possibly TRBD2 for D (5 bases). V shed 5 bases and J shed 0 bases, with 6 bases lying between them. Germline values: CDR1 MDHEN, CDR2 SYDVKM. This CDR3 comprises 13 residues. CDR3 protein: CASSGGSTDTQYF. In nucleotides, the CDR3 is TGTGCCAGCAGTGGAGGAAGCACAGATACGCAGTATTTT.

This clone was counted once. The chain joins TRBV3-1 (or the pseudogene TRBV3-2) to TRBJ1-5, with D hard to call. Germline V lookup: CDR1 LGHDT, CDR2 YNNKEL (reference sequence). CDR3 length equals 15 residues. V lost 1 base and J 2 bases, leaving 9 bases between the germline ends. CDR3 region: CASSQAEGGNQPQHF. CDR3 nucleotides: TGTGCCAGCAGCCAAGCAGAAGGAGGCAATCAGCCCCAGCATTTT.

This chain joins TRBV27 and TRBJ2-3; possibly TRBD1 for D (6 bases). This CDR3 spans 14 amino acids. Germline CDR1 reads MNHEY; CDR2 reads SMNVEV (reference sequence). V lost 8 bases and J 0 bases, leaving 12 bases between the germline ends. CDR3 protein: CASWSGQSTDTQYF. The CDR3 DNA sequence: TGTGCCAGCTGGAGTGGACAGAGCACAGATACGCAGTATTTT.

The chain employs TRBV7-2 and TRBJ2-1; 8 nucleotides align to TRBD1. The J segment lost 6 bases and the V segment lost 1 base, leaving 5 bases of the junction unmatched. CDR1 and CDR2 from the germline V gene are SGHTA and FQGNSA. The CDR3 is 15 residues long. The chain's CDR3 is CASSLGGQGLNEQFF. Written as DNA, the CDR3 is TGTGCCAGCAGCTTAGGCGGACAGGGTCTCAATGAGCAGTTCTTC. The complete variable domain, with remaining parts taken from reference TRBV7-2 and TRBJ2-1, reads GAGVSQSPSNKVTEKGKDVELRCDPISGHTALYWYRQSLGQGLEFLIYFQGNSAPDKSGLPSDRFSAERTGGSVSTLTIQRTQQEDSAVYLCASSLGGQGLNEQFFGPGTRLTVL.

The chain has TRBV7-9 and TRBJ2-1; 8 bases match TRBD1. With V trimmed by 1 base and J by 3 bases, 2 bases remained unmatched. Germline loops: CDR1 SEHNR, CDR2 FQNEAQ (reference sequence). There are 15 residues in the CDR3. CDR3 in amino acids: CASSLGQGIYNEQFF. CDR3 sequence (DNA): TGTGCCAGCAGCTTAGGACAGGGGATCTACAATGAGCAGTTCTTC. The whole variable domain, remainder taken from reference TRBV7-9 and TRBJ2-1, is DTGVSQNPRHKITKRGQNVTFRCDPISEHNRLYWYRQTLGQGPEFLTYFQNEAQLEKSRLLSDRFSAERPKGSFSTLEIQRTEQGDSAMYLCASSLGQGIYNEQFFGPGTRLTVL.

The chain uses TRBV4-1 and TRBJ2-1, with TRBD2 matching 7 bases. The CDR3 runs to 16 residues. V gave up 1 base and J gave up 1 base; unmatched junction bases: 4. Germline CDR1 reads MGHRA; CDR2 reads YSYEKL. CDR3 sequence: CASSQVARGSYNEQFF. The CDR3 DNA reads TGCGCCAGCAGCCAAGTCGCGCGGGGGTCCTACAATGAGCAGTTCTTC.

This chain links TRBV4-3 with TRBJ2-7; D gene ambiguous. This CDR3 region has 17 residues. V shed 1 base and J shed 2 bases, with 18 bases lying between them. The germline gives CDR1 LGHNA, CDR2 YSLEER. CDR3 in amino acids: CASSQGFSGSRPYEQYF. For the CDR3, the DNA is TGCGCCAGCAGCCAAGGGTTTTCGGGTTCTCGTCCCTACGAGCAGTACTTC.

This clone was seen only once. V usage is TRBV18 and J usage is TRBJ2-1; 7 bases are a match to TRBD2. V lost 4 bases to trimming and J lost 5 bases; unmatched junction nucleotides: 5. The CDR3 spans 14 residues. Germline V lookup: CDR1 KGHSH, CDR2 LQKENI. The CDR3 is CASSLGGANNEQFF. CDR3 in DNA: TGTGCCAGCTCACTGGGAGGGGCTAACAATGAGCAGTTCTTC. Full variable domain (missing parts from reference TRBV18 and TRBJ2-1): NAGVMQNPRHLVRRRGQEARLRCSPMKGHSHVYWYRQLPEEGLKFMVYLQKENIIDESGMPKERFSAEFPKEGPSILRIQQVVRGDSAAYFCASSLGGANNEQFFGPGTRLTVL.

The chain joins TRBV29-1 to TRBJ2-5; TRBD1 might be the D (6 bases). Germline lookup yields CDR1 SQVTM and CDR2 ANQGSEA. V was cut by 4 bases and J by 4 bases, with 10 bases left in between. This CDR3 spans 12 amino acids. In DNA form, the CDR3 reads TGCAGCGTTGCTCAGGGGATAGAGACCCAGTACTTC. It specifies CSVAQGIETQYF.

This chain connects TRBV11-2 to TRBJ1-4, with 9 bases matching TRBD1. Germline V CDR1 and CDR2: SGHAT, FQNNGV. The CDR3 spans 15 residues. J gave up 8 bases and V 4 bases, and 8 bases lay outside the gene matches. CDR3 sequence: CASSWEGQGSEKLFF. CDR3 DNA: TGTGCCAGCAGCTGGGAAGGACAGGGGAGCGAAAAACTGTTTTTT.

The J gene is TRBJ1-6, the V gene TRBV6-5; 8 nucleotides agree with TRBD1. Germline V gene sequence: CDR1 MNHEY, CDR2 SVGAGI. The CDR3 consists of 14 residues. The J segment lost 6 bases and the V segment lost 4 bases, leaving 2 bases of the junction unmatched. CDR3 coding DNA: TGTGCCAGCAGTTCGGACAGGGTTAATTCACCCCTCCACTTT. This sequence encodes CASSSDRVNSPLHF.

The V call is TRBV3-1 (or the pseudogene TRBV3-2), the J call TRBJ1-2, with unresolved D. Between the trimmed V and J ends, which lost 1 base and 1 base, there was a span of 7 bases. The germline gives CDR1 LGHDT, CDR2 YNNKEL (reference sequence). CDR3 length: 14 amino acids. The DNA for the CDR3 is TGTGCCAGCAGCCAAGCGCCCGGTAACTATGGCTACACCTTC. This encodes CASSQAPGNYGYTF.